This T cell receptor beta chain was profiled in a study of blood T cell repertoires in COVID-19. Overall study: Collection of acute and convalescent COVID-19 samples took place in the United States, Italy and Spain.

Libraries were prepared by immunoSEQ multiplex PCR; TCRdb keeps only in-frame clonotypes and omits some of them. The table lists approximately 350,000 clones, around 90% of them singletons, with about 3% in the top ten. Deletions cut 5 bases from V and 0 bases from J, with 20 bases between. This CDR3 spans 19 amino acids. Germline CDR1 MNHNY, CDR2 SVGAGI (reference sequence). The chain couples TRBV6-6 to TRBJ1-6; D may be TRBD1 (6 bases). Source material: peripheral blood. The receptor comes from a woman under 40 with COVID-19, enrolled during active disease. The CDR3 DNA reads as TGTGCCAGCAGTCGGCAAAACAGGGATTGGGGCTCCTATAATTCACCCCTCCACTTT. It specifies CASSRQNRDWGSYNSPLHF.